Below are 4 T cell receptor beta chains sequenced from a single sample in a study of T cell responses to AZD1222 COVID-19 vaccine. Only in-frame clones appear in the TCRdb table, and some are missing; sequencing was by immunoSEQ multiplex PCR. The repertoire includes about 150,000 clones, 70% to 90% of them detected once, and 5.5% sits in the top ten. The sample consisted of peripheral blood, taken on day 0 of MenACWY control vaccination. These receptors were obtained from an adult in good health.

The chain uses TRBV6-2 or TRBV6-3 and TRBJ1-1, with 7 positions matching TRBD1. The CDR3 loop spans 14 amino acids. The V and J ends lost 4 bases and 8 bases, in that order; junction bases with no gene match: 10. Germline V gene data show CDR1 as MNHEY and CDR2 as SVGEGT. In DNA, the CDR3 is TGTGCCAGCAGTTTCCCCCGACAGGGTGGAGAAGCTTTCTTT. This gives the protein CASSFPRQGGEAFF.

This sequence joins TRBV19 and TRBJ2-7; 7 nucleotides agree with TRBD1. CDR1 is LNHDA and CDR2 is SQIVND in the germline V gene (reference sequence). This CDR3 is 15 amino acids long. The V gene end was trimmed by 5 bases and the J gene end by 4 bases; junction bases not matched to a gene: 11. This CDR3 reads CASSWDSQGMYEQYF. As DNA, the CDR3 is TGTGCCAGTAGTTGGGACAGCCAAGGGATGTACGAGCAGTACTTC.

This clone was found a few times. The chain has TRBV3-1 (or the pseudogene TRBV3-2) and TRBJ2-1; no clear D gene. V lost 4 bases, J lost 12 bases, and 13 bases lay in between. From germline, CDR1 is LGHDT and CDR2 YNNKEL (reference sequence). The CDR3 totals 12 residues. The CDR3 is CASSPGLTRQFF. As DNA, the CDR3 is TGTGCCAGCAGCCCGGGCCTTACCCGGCAGTTCTTC.

The V gene is TRBV28, the J gene TRBJ1-2; 7 nucleotides match TRBD1. V shed 2 bases and J 7 bases; nucleotides not matched to a gene: 7. This CDR3 spans 14 amino acids. Germline V gene data show CDR1 as MDHEN and CDR2 as SYDVKM. The CDR3 region is CASSLADRDGGYTF. For the CDR3, the DNA is TGTGCCAGCAGTTTAGCCGACAGGGATGGTGGCTACACCTTC.